Each of the 21 T cell receptor beta chains below was sequenced from the same sample in a study of blood T cell repertoires in COVID-19. Assay: immunoSEQ multiplex PCR; the TCRdb copy retains only in-frame clones and omits some. The data hold approximately 150,000 clones, with about 87% observed a single time. The sequencing sample was made of PBMCs or T cells enriched from blood (not recorded which). The origin of the receptors is a man aged 60 to 69 who had recovered from COVID-19.

The chain couples TRBV4-1 to TRBJ2-7; 11 bases match TRBD1. V lost 2 bases, J lost 3 bases, and 9 bases stayed unmatched. This CDR3 is built from 17 residues. Germline CDR1 is MGHRA and CDR2 is YSYEKL. CDR3 residues: CASSQHRDRGKIYEQYF. For the CDR3, the DNA is TGCGCCAGCAGCCAACATAGGGACAGGGGGAAAATCTACGAGCAGTACTTC.

The genes are TRBV18 and TRBJ1-1; no clear D gene. CDR1 and CDR2 from the germline V gene are KGHSH and LQKENI. The V gene lost 6 bases and the J gene lost 1 base, with 9 bases spanning the gap. There are 13 residues in the CDR3. The CDR3 here is CASSVGGNTEAFF. CDR3 nucleotide sequence: TGTGCCAGCTCGGTTGGAGGGAACACTGAAGCTTTCTTT.

The gene calls are TRBV2 and TRBJ1-2; D might be TRBD1 (6 bases). The CDR3 extends over 15 amino acids. Germline-derived CDR1 and CDR2 are SNHLY and FYNNEI. V lost 6 bases, J lost 3 bases, and 17 bases lay in between. CDR3 sequence reads: CASSPPQGSYYGYTF. In DNA, the CDR3 is TGTGCCAGCAGCCCCCCCCAGGGGTCATACTATGGCTACACCTTC.

The rearrangement links TRBV4-1 to TRBJ2-7; the D gene is possibly TRBD1 (6 bases). Between the trimmed V and J ends, which lost 4 bases and 2 bases, there was a span of 15 bases. The CDR3 loop spans 15 amino acids. CDR1 and CDR2 (germline): MGHRA, YSYEKL. The CDR3 protein is CASSRLTGFAYEQYF. In DNA, the CDR3 is TGCGCCAGCAGCCGCCTAACAGGGTTCGCCTACGAGCAGTACTTC.

The V call is TRBV2, the J call TRBJ2-7, with 7 bases matching TRBD2. Germline trimming cut 4 bases from V and 5 bases from J; bases unmatched to any gene: 2. In germline, CDR1 is SNHLY, CDR2 FYNNEI. The CDR3 consists of 12 residues. CDR3 in amino acids: CASSGGLDEQYF. In DNA, the CDR3 is TGTGCCAGCAGTGGAGGACTAGACGAGCAGTACTTC.

The chain has TRBV27 and TRBJ2-5; TRBD1 might be the D (6 bases). Germline V CDR1 and CDR2: MNHEY, SMNVEV (reference sequence). Between the trimmed V and J ends, which lost 2 bases and 6 bases, there was a span of 13 bases. The CDR3 has 14 residues. CDR3 region: CASSLDGRGKTQYF. CDR3 sequence (DNA): TGTGCCAGCAGTTTAGACGGCAGGGGAAAGACCCAGTACTTC.

J is TRBJ1-5 and V is TRBV18; D may be TRBD1 (6 bases). This CDR3 is 16 amino acids long. Trimming pared 1 base from V and 7 bases from J, leaving 17 bases between. Germline V gene data show CDR1 as KGHSH and CDR2 as LQKENI. The CDR3 reads CASSPRRQVERQPQHF. The DNA of the CDR3 is TGTGCCAGCTCACCACGACGACAGGTGGAGAGACAGCCCCAGCATTTT.

This chain connects TRBV3-1 (or the pseudogene TRBV3-2) to TRBJ2-2; 10 bases match TRBD2. V dropped 2 bases and J dropped 6; count of bases not matched to a gene: 0. This CDR3 spans 14 amino acids. Germline values: CDR1 LGHDT, CDR2 YNNKEL (reference sequence). The CDR3 bases are TGTGCCAGCAGCCAAACTAGCGGGGCCGGGGAGCTGTTTTTT. Translated: CASSQTSGAGELFF.

The gene calls are TRBV28 and TRBJ2-7; D might be TRBD2 (5 bases). CDR1 is MDHEN and CDR2 is SYDVKM in the germline V gene. The CDR3 totals 13 residues. V was shortened by 5 bases and J by 3 bases, with 11 bases between the two germline ends. In DNA, the CDR3 is TGTGCCAGCAGTATCCCCGGGAACTACGAGCAGTACTTC. Translating it yields CASSIPGNYEQYF.

The chain carries TRBV24-1 and TRBJ2-1; TRBD2 matches 9 bases. This CDR3 is built from 15 residues. Germline-derived CDR1 and CDR2 are KGHDR and SFDVKD. Unmatched junction bases numbered 2, after V lost 1 base and J lost 5 bases. CDR3 protein: CATSDFLAGHNEQFF. CDR3 DNA: TGTGCCACCAGTGATTTTCTAGCGGGGCACAATGAGCAGTTCTTC.

As concerns this clone: An end of the junction differs from the germline gene, which may be a read error. The rearrangement links TRBV2 to TRBJ2-2; the D gene is possibly TRBD1 (6 bases). This CDR3 is 15 amino acids long. Germline CDR1 reads SNHLY; CDR2 reads FYNNEI. CDR3 bases: TGTGCCAGCAGCGAAGAGGGACACTCGACCGGGGAGCTGTTTTTT. It codes for CASSEEGHSTGELFF.

The chain uses TRBV6-5 and TRBJ1-5; no clear D gene. The CDR3 totals 15 residues. Per germline, CDR1 MNHEY and CDR2 SVGAGI. Trimming shortened V by 6 bases and J by 1 base, and 13 bases separated the two germline ends. The CDR3 reads CASSNGRGSNQPQHF. The DNA of the CDR3 is TGTGCCAGCAGCAACGGGAGAGGAAGCAATCAGCCCCAGCATTTT.

The genes are TRBV27 and TRBJ2-3; possible D gene TRBD2, 5 bases. V shed 5 bases and J shed 5 bases, with 14 bases lying between them. The CDR3 has 14 residues. Germline-derived CDR1 and CDR2 are MNHEY and SMNVEV (reference sequence). The CDR3 loop is CASSERSGGDTQYF. The CDR3 DNA reads as TGTGCCAGCAGTGAAAGGAGTGGAGGAGATACGCAGTATTTT.

J is TRBJ2-3 and V is TRBV10-3; 8 bases are a match to TRBD2. Germline CDR1 and CDR2: ENHRY and SYGVKD. V shed 0 bases and J 0 bases; nucleotides not matched to a gene: 8. This CDR3 is 18 amino acids long. The CDR3 DNA is TGTGCCATCAGTGAGTCGCCGGCGGGAGGAATAAGCACAGATACGCAGTATTTT. This translates into CAISESPAGGISTDTQYF.

CDR3 sequence: CASRLSLVPLNTEAFF. CDR3 DNA sequence: TGTGCCAGCAGACTATCCCTGGTTCCCCTGAACACTGAAGCTTTCTTT. The chain employs TRBV28 and TRBJ1-1; no definite D call. Germline V gene lookup returns CDR1 MDHEN and CDR2 SYDVKM. This CDR3 comprises 16 residues. V gave up 6 bases and J gave up 0 bases, with 17 bases separating them.

The chain has TRBV7-9 and TRBJ2-5; D unresolved. The germline V gene encodes CDR1 SEHNR and CDR2 FQNEAQ (reference sequence). This CDR3 comprises 12 residues. Trimming took 4 bases from V and 2 from J, leaving 5 bases between them. CDR3 nucleotide sequence: TGTGCCAGCAGCTCCCAACAAGAGACCCAGTACTTC. Its protein product is CASSSQQETQYF.

Of note for this clone: Other DNA sequences in this specimen translate into the identical CDR3. V is TRBV28 and J is TRBJ1-5; TRBD1 matches 10 bases. Trimming at V came to 6 bases and at J to 3 bases, leaving 5 bases not matched to a gene. The CDR3 spans 15 residues. Germline V gene lookup returns CDR1 MDHEN and CDR2 SYDVKM. This CDR3 reads CASSRDRGFNQPQHF. The CDR3 region has the DNA TGTGCCAGCAGCCGGGACAGGGGATTCAATCAGCCCCAGCATTTT.

This chain connects TRBV7-8 to TRBJ2-5; TRBD2 matches at 7 bases. Germline V gene lookup returns CDR1 SGHVS and CDR2 FQNEAQ. The CDR3 covers 15 residues. With 2 bases clipped from V and 2 bases from J, the junction kept 5 bases outside the gene matches. CDR3 sequence reads: CASSLTGGRQETQYF. Written as DNA, the CDR3 is TGTGCCAGCAGCTTAACCGGCGGGAGACAAGAGACCCAGTACTTC.

The gene calls are TRBV5-1 and TRBJ1-2; no firm D call. V lost 0 bases to trimming and J lost 0 bases, with 6 bases between them. CDR3 length equals 14 residues. The V gene's germline CDR1 is SGHRS and CDR2 YFSETQ. This CDR3 is CASSLGGANYGYTF. The CDR3 DNA follows: TGCGCCAGCAGCTTGGGTGGAGCTAACTATGGCTACACCTTC.

The genes are TRBV2 and TRBJ2-7; 11 bases align to TRBD2. V was clipped by 6 bases and J by 1 base; unmatched bases: 8. The CDR3 is made up of 16 amino acids. Germline V gene lookup returns CDR1 SNHLY and CDR2 FYNNEI. The CDR3, as DNA: TGTGCCAGCAGAGCTAGCGGGAGGACCGAATCCTACGAGCAGTACTTC. Translated: CASRASGRTESYEQYF.

The rearrangement links TRBV24-1 to TRBJ2-7; TRBD1 matches 7 bases. Germline-derived CDR1 and CDR2 are KGHDR and SFDVKD. This CDR3 is built from 15 residues. V was clipped by 5 bases and J by 0 bases; unmatched bases: 6. Here the CDR3 DNA reads TGTGCCACCAGTGTGAGAGGGACAGCCTCCTACGAGCAGTACTTC. Translated, it gives CATSVRGTASYEQYF.